The 9 T cell receptor beta chains reported below all come from one sample, sequenced in a study of T cells after yellow fever vaccination. TCRdb re-called the 5' RACE reads with MiXCR, one entry per CDR3 protein. In the table there are about 330,000 distinct CDR3 sequences, 6.8% of which are singletons. The material sequenced was PBMCs, taken about 41 days after the first yellow fever vaccination. Every receptor here comes from a man between 18 and 35 years old who received the YFV17D yellow fever vaccine.

This clonotype appeared a few times. The chain carries TRBV5-1 and TRBJ2-3; 7 nucleotides line up with TRBD1. The CDR3 loop spans 13 amino acids. Germline V gene data show CDR1 as SGHRS and CDR2 as YFSETQ. V lost 4 bases, J lost 4 bases, and 3 bases stayed unmatched. CDR3 nucleotides: TGCGCCAGCAGCACACAGGGGCCAGATACGCAGTATTTT. Its protein product is CASSTQGPDTQYF.

This clonotype was counted at least ten times. CDR3 protein: CASSSLQGRREKLFF. In DNA, the CDR3 is TGTGCCAGCAGCTCCTTACAGGGTCGGCGTGAAAAACTGTTTTTT. V gene TRBV7-2 combines with J gene TRBJ1-4, with D possibly TRBD1 on 6 matching bases. The CDR3 sequence is 15 residues long. V was pared by 4 bases and J by 7 bases, with 16 bases between. Germline CDR1 and CDR2: SGHTA and FQGNSA. The entire variable domain, with the rest obtained from reference TRBV7-2 and TRBJ1-4, is as follows: GAGVSQSPSNKVTEKGKDVELRCDPISGHTALYWYRQSLGQGLEFLIYFQGNSAPDKSGLPSDRFSAERTGGSVSTLTIQRTQQEDSAVYLCASSSLQGRREKLFFGSGTQLSVL.

This clonotype was detected a few times. In DNA form, the CDR3 reads TGTGCCAGCAGCGTAGGGCGGGGGAGCCGGAGCCATGAGACCCAGTACTTC. Translated, it gives CASSVGRGSRSHETQYF. The chain employs TRBV7-2 and TRBJ2-5; 7 bases align to TRBD2. V trimming: 5 bases; J trimming: 5 bases; junction bases outside the gene matches: 17. CDR3 length equals 17 residues. CDR1 and CDR2 (germline): SGHTA, FQGNSA.

This clonotype was counted between two and nine times. The CDR3 loop reads CATSDQWTDFTDTQYF. The CDR3 nucleotides are TGTGCCACCAGTGATCAGTGGACCGATTTCACAGATACGCAGTATTTT. The rearrangement joins TRBV24-1 to TRBJ2-3; no clear D gene. V shed 3 bases and J shed 2 bases, with 14 bases lying between them. This CDR3 is built from 16 residues. The germline V gene has CDR1 KGHDR and CDR2 SFDVKD.

The CDR3 coding sequence is TGCAGTGCTAGCTTCAGCGGGGGGGGCTGGGATGAGCAGTTCTTC. This sequence encodes CSASFSGGGWDEQFF. The V call is TRBV20-1, the J call TRBJ2-1; TRBD2 matches at 10 bases. The CDR3 covers 15 residues. With V trimmed by 3 bases and J by 8 bases, 10 bases remained unmatched. The germline V gene has CDR1 DFQATT and CDR2 SNEGSKA (reference sequence).

J is TRBJ2-3 and V is TRBV12-5; D may be TRBD1 (6 bases). The CDR3 extends over 15 amino acids. The ends were cut back, 7 bases at V and 3 bases at J, with 17 bases in the middle. Germline-derived CDR1 and CDR2 are LGHNT and FRNRAP. In nucleotides, the CDR3 is TGTGCTAGTGCCCCAGGGGCTTTACAAACAGATACGCAGTATTTT. Its translation: CASAPGALQTDTQYF.

This clonotype has only a few counts. The chain recombines TRBV29-1 with TRBJ2-3; possibly TRBD2 for D (7 bases). Trimming pared 3 bases from V and 1 base from J, leaving 17 bases between. Per the germline V gene, CDR1 is SQVTM and CDR2 is ANQGSEA. This CDR3 comprises 16 residues. The CDR3 loop reads CSVDFGGLKRTDTQYF. The CDR3 DNA sequence: TGCAGCGTTGACTTCGGGGGGCTCAAGCGCACAGATACGCAGTATTTT.

The rearrangement links TRBV5-6 to TRBJ1-5, with TRBD1 matching 7 bases. The CDR3 covers 16 residues. With V trimmed by 5 bases and J by 3 bases, 11 bases remained unmatched. Looked up from germline, CDR1 is SGHDT and CDR2 is YYEEEE. CDR3 in DNA: TGTGCCAGCAGTTCTTACCGGGACAGAATCAATCAGCCCCAGCATTTT. This translates into CASSSYRDRINQPQHF. Full variable domain (outside the CDR3, taken from reference TRBV5-6 and TRBJ1-5): DAGVTQSPTHLIKTRGQQVTLRCSPKSGHDTVSWYQQALGQGPQFIFQYYEEEERQRGNFPDRFSGHQFPNYSSELNVNALLLGDSALYLCASSSYRDRINQPQHFGDGTRLSIL.

There are many counts of this clonotype. V gene TRBV5-1 combines with J gene TRBJ2-3, with 7 bases fitting TRBD2. Trimming removed 0 bases from V and 9 bases from J; junction bases left unmatched: 1. The CDR3 extends over 12 amino acids. Looked up from germline, CDR1 is SGHRS and CDR2 is YFSETQ. The CDR3 reads CASSLETSTQYF. The CDR3 bases are TGCGCCAGCAGCTTGGAGACTAGCACGCAGTATTTT.